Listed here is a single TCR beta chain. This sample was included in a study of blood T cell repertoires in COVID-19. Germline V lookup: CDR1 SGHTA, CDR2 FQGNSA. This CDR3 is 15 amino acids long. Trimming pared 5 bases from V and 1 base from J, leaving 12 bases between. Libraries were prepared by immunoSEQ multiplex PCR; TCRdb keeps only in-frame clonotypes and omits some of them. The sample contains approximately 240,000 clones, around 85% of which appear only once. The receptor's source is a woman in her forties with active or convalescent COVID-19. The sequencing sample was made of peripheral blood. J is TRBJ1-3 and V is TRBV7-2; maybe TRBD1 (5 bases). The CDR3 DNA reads TGTGCCAGCAGCCCCAACCCAGGGTCTGGAAACACCATATATTTT. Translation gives CASSPNPGSGNTIYF.